A selection of T cell receptor beta chains follows, all from one sample in a study of blood T cell repertoires in COVID-19. The method was immunoSEQ multiplex PCR; TCRdb's version includes in-frame clones alone and lacks a portion of them. The sample shows over 250,000 clones, roughly 77% of them seen only once. Sequences were obtained from peripheral blood. These receptors all come from a woman of 80 years or more with acute or convalescent COVID-19. Both conserved end residues are part of each CDR3. A D gene is named only where the DNA matches it firmly. Not all rows give a size; the values are once, few, many and, for expanded clones, a class.

cdr3_aa	cdr3_nt	clone_size	d_call	v_call	j_call
CASSPRTGGLGGTNEKLFF	TGTGCTAGTTCCCCCCGGACAGGGGGGCTCGGGGGAACTAATGAAAAACTGTTTTTT	.	TRBD1	TRBV12-5	TRBJ1-4
CASSLGGLGNTIYF	TGCGCCAGCAGCTTGGGAGGGCTGGGAAACACCATATATTTT	few	.	TRBV5-1	TRBJ1-3
CASSLSGALGGYTF	TGTGCCAGCAGCTTATCGGGTGCGCTAGGTGGCTACACCTTC	.	.	TRBV7-9	TRBJ1-2
CASRAPGVPYGYTF	TGTGCCAGCAGAGCCCCCGGAGTCCCCTATGGCTACACCTTC	.	.	TRBV6-5	TRBJ1-2
CASSPVAVGNTEAFF	TGCGCCAGCAGCCCGGTAGCGGTTGGTAACACTGAAGCTTTCTTT	.	.	TRBV5-1	TRBJ1-1
CASSSQGRTDTQYF	TGTGCCAGCAGCTCTCAAGGCAGGACAGATACGCAGTATTTT	.	.	TRBV7-2	TRBJ2-3
CASSYRVNTEAFF	TGTGCCAGCAGCTACAGGGTTAACACTGAAGCTTTCTTT	.	.	TRBV3-1/TRBV3-2	TRBJ1-1
CASSPYLRSGNTIYF	TGTGCCAGCAGCCCCTACCTCCGCTCTGGAAACACCATATATTTT	.	.	TRBV5-8	TRBJ1-3
CASRPAWANKNSGANVLTF	TGTGCCAGCAGACCGGCCTGGGCCAACAAAAACTCTGGGGCCAACGTCCTGACTTTC	.	.	TRBV11-2	TRBJ2-6
CATSTIPGSRKPQHF	TGTGCCACCAGCACCATCCCAGGGTCCCGGAAGCCCCAGCATTTT	.	.	TRBV15	TRBJ1-5
CASSLLRPSGRFYNEQFF	TGTGCCAGCAGTTTGCTTAGGCCTAGCGGGAGGTTTTACAATGAGCAGTTCTTC	.	TRBD2	TRBV27	TRBJ2-1
CATSRGHSGANVLTF	TGTGCCACCAGCAGAGGACACTCTGGGGCCAACGTCCTGACTTTC	few	.	TRBV15	TRBJ2-6
CASSSSRTGGGYTF	TGTGCCAGCAGCTCGTCCCGAACCGGGGGAGGCTACACCTTC	.	.	TRBV11-2	TRBJ1-2
CASTENRLGGYTF	TGTGCCAGCACCGAAAACAGGTTGGGTGGCTACACCTTC	once	.	TRBV6-5	TRBJ1-2
CATSTLGRETQYF	TGTGCCACCAGTACTCTGGGGAGAGAGACCCAGTACTTC	once	.	TRBV15	TRBJ2-5
CASSGIAGAYTQYF	TGCGCCAGCAGTGGAATAGCGGGGGCATATACGCAGTATTTT	.	TRBD2	TRBV4-1	TRBJ2-3
CASGLAGDRRETQYF	TGCGCCAGCGGACTAGCGGGAGACCGGAGAGAGACCCAGTACTTC	.	TRBD2	TRBV5-1	TRBJ2-5
CASSFRGQHEQYF	TGTGCCAGCAGCTTCAGGGGGCAGCACGAGCAGTACTTC	once	TRBD1	TRBV5-6	TRBJ2-7
CASSEASEQYF	TGTGCCAGCAGTGAAGCCTCCGAGCAGTACTTC	.	.	TRBV2	TRBJ2-7
CASSTPQGLPYEQYF	TGTGCCAGTAGCACCCCCCAGGGCCTTCCCTACGAGCAGTACTTC	.	.	TRBV19	TRBJ2-7
CASSFGTPGQNYGYTF	TGTGCCAGCAGCTTTGGTACACCGGGACAGAACTATGGCTACACCTTC	.	TRBD1	TRBV5-4	TRBJ1-2
CASSIRAANTDTQYF	TGTGCCAGTAGTATCAGGGCAGCCAACACAGATACGCAGTATTTT	few	.	TRBV19	TRBJ2-3